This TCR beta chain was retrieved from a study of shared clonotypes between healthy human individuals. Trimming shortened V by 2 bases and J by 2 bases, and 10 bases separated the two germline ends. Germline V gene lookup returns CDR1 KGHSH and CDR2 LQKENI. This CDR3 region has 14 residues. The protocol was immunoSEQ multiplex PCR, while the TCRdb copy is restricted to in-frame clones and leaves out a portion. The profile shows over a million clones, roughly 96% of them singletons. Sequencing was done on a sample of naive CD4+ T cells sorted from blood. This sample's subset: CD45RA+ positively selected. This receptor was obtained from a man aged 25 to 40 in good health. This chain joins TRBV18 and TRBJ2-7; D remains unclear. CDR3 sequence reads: CASSPEGNPYEQYF. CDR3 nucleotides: TGTGCCAGCTCACCAGAAGGGAACCCCTACGAGCAGTACTTC.